These 16 T cell receptor beta chains originate from one sample sequenced in a study of T cell changes during pregnancy in multiple sclerosis. Repertoires were generated with immunoSEQ multiplex PCR, while TCRdb's copy carries only in-frame clones and drops some. The table records approximately 30,000 clones, roughly 86% of them present only once. Specimen: CD8+ T cells from peripheral blood mononuclear cells, collected before pregnancy. Every receptor here comes from a female donor with multiple sclerosis, enrolled in a pregnancy study.

This chain connects TRBV6-5 to TRBJ1-1, with a weak D call TRBD1 (6 bases). Germline V gene lookup returns CDR1 MNHEY and CDR2 SVGAGI. V lost 9 bases and J 4 bases, leaving 18 bases between the germline ends. The CDR3 length is 14 residues. The CDR3 region is CASYIRGYGTEAFF. The CDR3 DNA sequence: TGTGCCAGTTATATTAGGGGGTACGGCACTGAAGCTTTCTTT.

This rearrangement joins TRBV13 to TRBJ2-7, with TRBD1 matching over 7 bases. Germline trimming cut 5 bases from V and 5 bases from J; bases unmatched to any gene: 9. This CDR3 is 14 amino acids long. Germline CDR1 reads PRHDT; CDR2 reads FYEKMQ (reference sequence). The CDR3 nucleotides are TGTGCCAGCAGCGATTTCAGACAGGGCCACGAGCAGTACTTC. As protein: CASSDFRQGHEQYF.

This clone appeared a single time. V gene TRBV9 combines with J gene TRBJ2-3, with a weak D call TRBD2 (6 bases). Deletions cut 0 bases from V and 2 bases from J, with 13 bases between. From germline, CDR1 is SGDLS and CDR2 YYNGEE. This CDR3 comprises 16 residues. In DNA form, the CDR3 reads TGTGCCAGCAGCGTAGGGGGTAGCGGAACCACAGATACGCAGTATTTT. Its protein is CASSVGGSGTTDTQYF. The full variable domain, with the rest looked up from reference TRBV9 and TRBJ2-3, is DSGVTQTPKHLITATGQRVTLRCSPRSGDLSVYWYQQSLDQGLQFLIQYYNGEERAKGNILERFSAQQFPDLHSELNLSSLELGDSALYFCASSVGGSGTTDTQYFGPGTRLTVL.

The chain employs TRBV19 and TRBJ2-7; 8 bases are a match to TRBD2. Losses at the gene ends were 1 base for V and 5 bases for J; bases not matched to a gene: 7. Germline V gene data show CDR1 as LNHDA and CDR2 as SQIVND (reference sequence). The CDR3 consists of 15 residues. In DNA, the CDR3 is TGTGCCAGTAGTATAGTGAGAGCGGGAGTGAACGAGCAGTACTTC. This translates into CASSIVRAGVNEQYF.

J is TRBJ2-7 and V is TRBV28, with TRBD1 matching over 8 bases. The CDR3 totals 15 residues. Germline V gene lookup returns CDR1 MDHEN and CDR2 SYDVKM. V gave up 7 bases and J gave up 1 base; unmatched junction bases: 9. The chain's CDR3 is CASTPDRGGSYEQYF. The CDR3 bases are TGTGCCAGCACCCCTGACAGGGGAGGATCCTACGAGCAGTACTTC.

The chain has TRBV5-6 and TRBJ1-1, with TRBD1 matching over 9 bases. The germline V gene encodes CDR1 SGHDT and CDR2 YYEEEE. CDR3 size: 15 residues. The junction had 8 bases not matched to a gene; V was cut back by 3 bases and J by 5 bases. CDR3 sequence reads: CASSSLDRGLTEAFF. CDR3 DNA sequence: TGTGCCAGCAGCTCCCTGGACAGGGGTTTGACTGAAGCTTTCTTT.

The J gene is TRBJ2-5, the V gene TRBV5-1; 7 bases match TRBD2. The CDR3 contains 15 residues. J gave up 2 bases and V 1 base, and 5 bases lay outside the gene matches. Germline V gene sequence: CDR1 SGHRS, CDR2 YFSETQ. The CDR3 loop is CASSLRAGWQETQYF. The DNA of the CDR3 is TGCGCCAGCAGCTTGCGAGCGGGGTGGCAAGAGACCCAGTACTTC.

DNA of the CDR3: TGTGCCAGTACAGGGAGCCCCGGGGAGCTGTTTTTT. Residues: CASTGSPGELFF. This chain uses TRBV7-3 with TRBJ2-2, with a possible D match to TRBD1 (6 bases). Germline loops: CDR1 SGHTA, CDR2 FQGTGA. The CDR3 is 12 residues long. V was trimmed by 9 bases and J by 6 bases, leaving 11 bases between them.

Written as DNA, the CDR3 is TGTGCCAGCAGTTTAGGTGGGGCCGGGACTGAAGCTTTCTTT. Translated: CASSLGGAGTEAFF. The chain couples TRBV27 to TRBJ1-1, with D tentatively TRBD1 (5 bases). Germline assignment: CDR1 MNHEY and CDR2 SMNVEV (reference sequence). The CDR3 runs 14 residues. The ends were cut back, 2 bases at V and 5 bases at J, with 12 bases in the middle.

The chain recombines TRBV13 with TRBJ2-2; tentatively, D is TRBD2 (6 bases). CDR1 and CDR2 from the germline V gene are PRHDT and FYEKMQ (reference sequence). There are 15 residues in the CDR3. For the CDR3, the DNA is TGTGCGACAACCCCGGAGGGGCCAGGGACCGGGGAGCTGTTTTTT. Residues: CATTPEGPGTGELFF.

V is TRBV4-1 and J is TRBJ2-4; D call uncertain. Per the germline V gene, CDR1 is MGHRA and CDR2 is YSYEKL. The CDR3 length is 14 residues. V shed 1 base and J shed 4 bases, with 8 bases lying between them. CDR3 region: CASSQGLEKNIQYF. CDR3 nucleotides: TGCGCCAGCAGCCAAGGTCTGGAGAAAAACATTCAGTACTTC.

V and J are TRBV6-5 and TRBJ2-7, with D possibly being TRBD2 (6 bases). The CDR3 consists of 15 residues. V lost 5 bases, J lost 3 bases, and 17 bases lay in between. Germline assignment: CDR1 MNHEY and CDR2 SVGAGI. In DNA, the CDR3 is TGTGCCAGCAGTCCGTCGACTAGTGGGGTCTACGAGCAGTACTTC. It specifies CASSPSTSGVYEQYF.

This chain links TRBV27 with TRBJ2-7, with D possibly matching TRBD1 (6 bases). V lost 4 bases and J lost 2, with 9 bases in between. Germline V gene sequence: CDR1 MNHEY, CDR2 SMNVEV (reference sequence). The CDR3 is 13 residues long. Written as DNA, the CDR3 is TGTGCCAGCAGTTCGGACAGCACCTACGAGCAGTACTTC. The encoded protein is CASSSDSTYEQYF.

This clone was seen a single time. The chain recombines TRBV29-1 with TRBJ2-7; 9 bases line up with TRBD1. The CDR3 runs 15 residues. Germline trimming cut 4 bases from V and 5 bases from J; bases unmatched to any gene: 12. Germline CDR1 is SQVTM and CDR2 is ANQGSEA. This CDR3 is CSVVQGQGWFHEQYF. The CDR3 DNA reads as TGCAGCGTTGTTCAGGGACAGGGATGGTTCCACGAGCAGTACTTC.

The chain joins TRBV6-5 to TRBJ1-4, with 7 bases aligning to TRBD1. The V segment lost 6 bases and the J segment 5 bases; nucleotides outside the gene matches: 9. CDR1 and CDR2 (germline): MNHEY, SVGAGI. The length of the CDR3 is 15 residues. This CDR3 is CASRPGQVTNEKLFF. In nucleotides, the CDR3 is TGTGCCAGCAGACCCGGACAGGTGACGAATGAAAAACTGTTTTTT.

This chain links TRBV4-1 with TRBJ1-1; TRBD1 agrees at 9 bases. V was clipped by 4 bases and J by 4 bases; unmatched bases: 1. CDR3 length: 13 residues. Germline V gives CDR1 MGHRA, CDR2 YSYEKL. The CDR3 region is CASSLQGATEAFF. The CDR3, as DNA: TGCGCCAGCAGCCTACAGGGGGCCACTGAAGCTTTCTTT.